The following is a TCR beta chain sequence with its context. Which antigen it targets is not known. No clone much larger than this one lies a single base away; base qualities are absent. These data belong to a study of blood T cell repertoires in COVID-19 (TCRdb year 2020). A note on the overall study: Collaborator samples came from the United States, Italy and Spain and covered acute and convalescent phases of COVID-19. The repertoires were released in a freely available public database meant as a resource for research on the immune response to SARS-CoV-2. The prospective study material was composed of cDNA or gDNA derived from T cells, B-cell-depleted T cells, or PBMCs. Sample metadata almost always included a de-identified subject ID, COVID-19 status, age in years and sex. Where available, HLA class I and class II types were taken from metadata supplied by the sample provider and were not determined by assay-based typing. Deeply sampled blood TCRbeta repertoires from subjects exposed to, actively infected with, or recovered from COVID-19 were included in the dataset. The samples were drawn from the first 160 participants of the ongoing ImmuneRACE study and from 1,254 subjects provided by 6 global collaborators. Points the paper makes about the study in general: Clinical and demographic metadata were provided uncurated, with the amount varying by source and participant.

Each collaborating institution followed its own protocols to collect whole blood in K2EDTA tubes. For TCRbeta analysis, collaborators shipped samples in one of three forms: frozen whole blood, isolated PBMCs, or DNA extracted from either of those sample types. TCRbeta CDR3 regions were amplified from genomic DNA by means of the immunoSEQ Assay, a bias-controlled multiplex PCR. The paper's data handling went like this. Nucleated cell counts per sample were estimated from amplification of reference gene primers within the assay. To quantify the absolute abundance of each unique TCRbeta CDR3 rearrangement, sequence reads were collapsed and filtered. For each sample, productive Simpson clonality was calculated as the square root of Simpson's diversity index over productive rearrangements. TCRdb's version of the immuneACCESS table is confined to in-frame rearrangements and falls short of the full clone set. An unresolved V gene accounts for under half of the shortfall where checked; the remainder is of unknown origin. V and J calls plus clone size are reproduced from that table; the DNA served to infer D and trimming. The sample yields around 24,000 clones; around 85% were counted once. The ten largest make up 40% to 65% of the sample.

Reading the germline V gene gives CDR1 MNHEY and CDR2 SVGAGI. Cut back by 11 bases and 4 bases, the V and J ends lie 12 bases apart. The CDR3 runs 12 amino acids, cysteine and phenylalanine included. Only CDR3 DNA remains: 36 bases, in frame from the first base. The source is a man between 45 and 60 years old with active or convalescent COVID-19. The sequence joins TRBV6-5 to TRBJ1-3; there is no confident call for the D gene. The sequencing sample was made of peripheral blood. The CDR3 corresponds to CAYPGLGNTIYF. The bases read TGTGCCTATCCGGGGTTGGGAAACACCATATATTTT.